This TCR beta chain is from a study of cytomegalovirus exposure and HLA in healthy donors. General observations from the study: Among CMV-associated TCR beta chains, most appeared HLA-restricted in a later analysis.

The primer mix had 60 Vbeta and 13 Jbeta primers. Data came from immunoSEQ multiplex PCR; TCRdb stores just in-frame clones and leaves some out. This sample has approximately 160,000 clones, with 80% to 90% found just once. This clone was seen more than once but under ten times. Its antigen remains unidentified. Different DNA sequences within this sample yield the same CDR3. This sequence was found in a woman aged 18-35 years in good health and CMV-seronegative. Material: PBMCs.

The CDR3 DNA sequence: TGTGCCAGCAGTTACAACAGGGTTTCCACTGAAGCTTTCTTT. Protein: CASSYNRVSTEAFF. The genes are TRBV6-5 and TRBJ1-1; D perhaps matches TRBD1 (6 bases). Trimming removed 2 bases at V and 4 bases at J, with 11 bases between. The CDR3 consists of 14 residues. Germline V lookup: CDR1 MNHEY, CDR2 SVGAGI.